Below are 22 T cell receptor beta chains sequenced from a single sample in a study of CD8+CD57+ T cells in acquired aplastic anemia. Genomic DNA, serving as template, underwent TCR beta VDJ and CDR3 profiling. One entry per CDR3 protein results from TCRdb running MiXCR on the reads. The data show 450,000 to 550,000 distinct CDR3 sequences, around 30% seen once. Sequencing involved patients with CD8+CD57+ cell expansion previously shown by flow cytometry. Sequenced sample: sorted CD4+, CD8+, or CD8+CD57+ T cells (not recorded which) from PBMCs. These receptors were obtained from a human donor with aplastic anemia.

This clonotype was counted only a few times. The J gene is TRBJ2-1, the V gene TRBV7-7, with 9 bases lining up with TRBD1. Germline lookup yields CDR1 SSHAT and CDR2 FNYEAQ (reference sequence). The CDR3 spans 15 residues. As DNA, the CDR3 is TGTGCTAGCGGGCCGGGGACAGGGAGCTACAATGAGCAGTTCTTC. This translates into CASGPGTGSYNEQFF.

This clonotype has more than one count but fewer than ten. The junction departs from the called germline gene at one end, perhaps through a read error. V and J are TRBV10-3 and TRBJ1-6, with a tentative D call TRBD1 (5 bases). CDR1 ENHRY and CDR2 SYGVKD come from the germline V gene. The CDR3 runs to 16 residues. The CDR3 nucleotides are TGTGCCAGCAGTTACGGGGGTGGTTCCTATAATTCACCCCTCCACTTT. Translation: CASSYGGGSYNSPLHF.

Many counts were recorded for this clonotype. This sequence joins TRBV12-3 or TRBV12-4 and TRBJ1-2, with 9 bases fitting TRBD1. The ends lost 6 bases at V and 2 bases at J; junction bases unmatched: 10. This CDR3 is built from 16 residues. The CDR3 DNA sequence: TGTGCCAGCAGCCCACTATGGGGACAGGGAAACTATGGCTACACCTTC. Translated, it gives CASSPLWGQGNYGYTF.

The sample holds a few counts of this clonotype. The J gene is TRBJ1-2, the V gene TRBV3-1; D is ambiguous. There are 15 residues in the CDR3. V lost 2 bases and J lost 2, with 12 bases in between. Germline V gene sequence: CDR1 LGHDT, CDR2 YNNKEL (reference sequence). CDR3 loop: CASSQTTGGNYGYTF. The CDR3, as DNA: TGTGCCAGCAGCCAAACGACTGGAGGGAACTATGGCTACACCTTC.

This clonotype was recorded many times. This chain connects TRBV5-1 to TRBJ2-5; D is ambiguous. Germline values: CDR1 SGHRS, CDR2 YFSETQ. The CDR3 is made up of 13 amino acids. V lost 6 bases, J lost 0 bases, and 9 bases lay in between. The CDR3 nucleotides read TGCGCCAGCAATTCGGCGTACCAAGAGACCCAGTACTTC. Translation gives CASNSAYQETQYF.

The genes are TRBV18 and TRBJ2-7; D is uncertain. The CDR3 has 14 amino acids. V gave up 2 bases and J gave up 7 bases, with 15 bases separating them. Germline V CDR1 and CDR2: KGHSH, LQKENI. CDR3 loop: CASSPRAEYNEQYF. As DNA, the CDR3 is TGTGCCAGCTCACCAAGGGCAGAATACAATGAGCAGTACTTC. The variable domain in full, completed from reference TRBV18 and TRBJ2-7, reads NAGVMQNPRHLVRRRGQEARLRCSPMKGHSHVYWYRQLPEEGLKFMVYLQKENIIDESGMPKERFSAEFPKEGPSILRIQQVVRGDSAAYFCASSPRAEYNEQYFGPGTRLTVT.

This clonotype was detected only a few times. The chain has TRBV19 and TRBJ2-5, with D unclear. Trimming shortened V by 9 bases and J by 2 bases, and 16 bases separated the two germline ends. This CDR3 contains 14 residues. Per the germline V gene, CDR1 is LNHDA and CDR2 is SQIVND (reference sequence). The chain's CDR3 is CASSQWFGQETQYF. The DNA for the CDR3 is TGTGCCAGCAGCCAATGGTTCGGGCAAGAGACCCAGTACTTC.

This clonotype was recorded a few times. This may arise from a read error, as a much more abundant clone is one base away. Because it lacks the conserved phenylalanine or tryptophan at the end, this CDR3 is likely a read error. This chain joins TRBV20-1 and TRBJ1-2; no definite D call. Trimming took off 3 bases at V and 2 bases at J, with 7 bases between the two ends. Germline V gene sequence: CDR1 DFQATT, CDR2 SNEGSKA (reference sequence). The CDR3 length is 12 residues. The CDR3 nucleotides are TGCAGTGCTAGGAACAGCAACTATGGCTACACCTCC. The encoded protein is CSARNSNYGYTS.

This clonotype showed up just a few times. The V call is TRBV20-1, the J call TRBJ2-1; perhaps TRBD1 as D (6 bases). CDR1 and CDR2 from the germline V gene are DFQATT and SNEGSKA (reference sequence). The V and J ends lost 0 bases and 9 bases respectively, with 15 bases between them. The CDR3 length is 14 residues. The CDR3 reads CSARDTGQEAEQFF. CDR3 coding DNA: TGCAGTGCTAGAGATACAGGGCAGGAGGCTGAGCAGTTCTTC.

There are a few counts of this clonotype. V gene TRBV20-1 combines with J gene TRBJ1-1, with 11 bases that match TRBD1. The CDR3 consists of 17 residues. CDR1 and CDR2 from the germline V gene are DFQATT and SNEGSKA (reference sequence). V shed 0 bases and J 3 bases; nucleotides not matched to a gene: 9. CDR3: CSARDPGQGVSDTEAFF. The DNA of the CDR3 is TGCAGTGCTAGAGATCCGGGACAGGGGGTATCGGACACTGAAGCTTTCTTT.

The V and J genes are TRBV12-5 and TRBJ1-6; 10 bases are shared with TRBD1. The germline V gene has CDR1 LGHNT and CDR2 FRNRAP. V trimming: 5 bases; J trimming: 9 bases; junction bases outside the gene matches: 4. The CDR3 loop spans 14 amino acids. In DNA form, the CDR3 reads TGTGCTAGTGGTCTGACAGGGGGCACTTCACCCCTCCACTTT. It is translated as CASGLTGGTSPLHF.

This clonotype was observed at least ten times. The genes are TRBV9 and TRBJ2-5; 9 positions agree with TRBD1. The CDR3 has 15 residues. The germline V gene encodes CDR1 SGDLS and CDR2 YYNGEE. Trimming cost V 4 bases and J 5 bases; bases outside gene matches: 9. CDR3 in amino acids: CASSFSPQGAETQYF. Here the CDR3 DNA reads TGTGCCAGCAGCTTTAGCCCACAGGGGGCGGAGACCCAGTACTTC.

This clonotype came up many times. V and J are TRBV19 and TRBJ2-7; TRBD1 aligns across 10 bases. Germline values: CDR1 LNHDA, CDR2 SQIVND (reference sequence). There are 13 residues in the CDR3. Trimming took 9 bases from V and 2 from J; bases not matched to a gene: 4. CDR3 coding DNA: TGTGCCAGCGGGACAGGGGTACCCTACGAGCAGTACTTC. Protein product: CASGTGVPYEQYF.

The V and J genes are TRBV20-1 and TRBJ2-7; 9 nucleotides agree with TRBD1. V gave up 0 bases and J gave up 3 bases; unmatched junction bases: 6. Germline loops: CDR1 DFQATT, CDR2 SNEGSKA (reference sequence). This CDR3 comprises 15 residues. The CDR3 spells CSAREWTGVVYEQYF. CDR3 nucleotides: TGCAGTGCTAGAGAGTGGACAGGGGTTGTCTACGAGCAGTACTTC.

The J gene is TRBJ2-7, the V gene TRBV2; D gene ambiguous. The CDR3 runs 14 residues. Germline values: CDR1 SNHLY, CDR2 FYNNEI. V lost 9 bases and J 7 bases, leaving 22 bases between the germline ends. The CDR3 coding sequence is TGTGCCAGTGCGGTTTTGGACGTAGGAGCTGAGCAGTACTTC. Its translation is CASAVLDVGAEQYF.

In the case of this clonotype: Just one base apart from a much larger clone, this may be a read error. The chain carries TRBV7-7 and TRBJ2-1; D remains ambiguous. Per the germline V gene, CDR1 is SSHAT and CDR2 is FNYEAQ (reference sequence). The CDR3 runs 13 residues. In nucleotides, the CDR3 is TGTGCTAGCAGCTTAGATTTGAGGAATGAGCAGCTCTTC. It is translated as CASSLDLRNEQLF. The full variable domain, completed using reference TRBV7-7 and TRBJ2-1, is GAGVSQSPRYKVTKRGQDVTLRCDPISSHATLYWYQQALGQGPEFLTYFNYEAQPDKSGLPSDRFSAERPEGSISTLTIQRTEQRDSAMYRCASSLDLRNEQLFGPGTRLTVL.

V gene TRBV5-1 combines with J gene TRBJ1-6, with D possibly TRBD1 on 5 matching bases. V lost 4 bases, J lost 7 bases, and 15 bases lay in between. Germline-derived CDR1 and CDR2 are SGHRS and YFSETQ. There are 15 residues in the CDR3. The CDR3 coding sequence is TGCGCCAGCAGCCCCGCCGGGACTGCCAATTCACCCCTCCACTTT. This sequence encodes CASSPAGTANSPLHF.

The table lists this clonotype with a few counts. The chain joins TRBV5-1 to TRBJ2-5, with D perhaps TRBD2 (5 bases). Germline CDR1 is SGHRS and CDR2 is YFSETQ. Trimming stripped 5 bases from V and 5 bases from J, with 16 bases between. The CDR3 is 14 amino acids. The CDR3, as DNA: TGCGCCAGCAGTAAAGAGGGTGGCACGGAGACCCAGTACTTC. This gives the protein CASSKEGGTETQYF.

The chain joins TRBV15 to TRBJ2-5; no clear D. In germline, CDR1 is LNHNV, CDR2 YYDKDF (reference sequence). The CDR3 length is 14 residues. Deletions cut 0 bases from V and 4 bases from J, with 9 bases between. The CDR3 nucleotides are TGTGCCACCAGCAGAGATCGGGCAGGAGAGACCCAGTACTTC. Translation gives CATSRDRAGETQYF.

This clonotype has a count of ten or more. The V call is TRBV2, the J call TRBJ2-3; 10 nucleotides match TRBD2. With 7 bases clipped from V and 6 bases from J, the junction kept 7 bases outside the gene matches. Per germline, CDR1 SNHLY and CDR2 FYNNEI. The CDR3 covers 14 residues. The CDR3 coding sequence is TGTGCCAGCAAGCTAACTAGCGGGGAGGATACGCAGTATTTT. It translates to CASKLTSGEDTQYF. The full variable domain, rest sourced from reference TRBV2 and TRBJ2-3, is EPEVTQTPSHQVTQMGQEVILRCVPISNHLYFYWYRQILGQKVEFLVSFYNNEISEKSEIFDDQFSVERPDGSNFTLKIRSTKLEDSAMYFCASKLTSGEDTQYFGPGTRLTVL.

This clonotype was observed once. The rearrangement joins TRBV29-1 to TRBJ1-2, with TRBD1 matching over 7 bases. Trimming removed 1 base from V and 3 bases from J; junction bases left unmatched: 5. The germline gives CDR1 SQVTM, CDR2 ANQGSEA. This CDR3 has 14 amino acids. CDR3 residues: CSVEGQGRDYGYTF. In nucleotides, the CDR3 is TGCAGCGTTGAAGGACAGGGACGCGACTATGGCTACACCTTC.

The chain carries TRBV19 and TRBJ1-1; a weak D match, TRBD1 (5 bases). The CDR3 is 15 residues long. CDR1 LNHDA and CDR2 SQIVND come from the germline V gene (reference sequence). V was trimmed by 9 bases and J by 4 bases, leaving 21 bases between them. The CDR3 region is CASSLDGTRLTEAFF. The CDR3 DNA is TGTGCCAGCAGCTTAGACGGGACCAGGCTCACTGAAGCTTTCTTT.